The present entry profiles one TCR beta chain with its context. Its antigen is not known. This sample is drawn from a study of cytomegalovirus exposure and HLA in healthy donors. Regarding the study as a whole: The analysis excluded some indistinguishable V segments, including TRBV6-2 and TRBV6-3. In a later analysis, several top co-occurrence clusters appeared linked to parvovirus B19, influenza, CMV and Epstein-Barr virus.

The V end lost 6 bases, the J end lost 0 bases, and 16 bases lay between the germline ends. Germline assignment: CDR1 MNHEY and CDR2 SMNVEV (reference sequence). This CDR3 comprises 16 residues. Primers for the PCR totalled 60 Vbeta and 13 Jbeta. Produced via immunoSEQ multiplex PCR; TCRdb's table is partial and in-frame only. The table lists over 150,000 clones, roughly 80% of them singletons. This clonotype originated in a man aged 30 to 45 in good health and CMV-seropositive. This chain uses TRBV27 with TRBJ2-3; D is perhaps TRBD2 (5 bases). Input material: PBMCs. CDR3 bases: TGTGCCAGCAGGGCCTTAGGACTCCTGAGCACAGATACGCAGTATTTT. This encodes CASRALGLLSTDTQYF.